The rows below give T cell receptor beta chains drawn from one sample of a study of early T cells in non-severe SARS-CoV-2 infection. TCRdb re-called the 5' RACE reads with MiXCR, one entry per CDR3 protein. The sample records nearly 95,000 distinct CDR3 sequences, roughly 17% being singletons. The sequencing here drew on whole blood, taken at baseline. The receptors originated from an adult who was a healthcare worker with PCR-confirmed SARS-CoV-2 infection or an uninfected control (not recorded which). The CDR3 runs from the conserved cysteine through the conserved F or W. Each record gives: CDR3 length, V gene, D gene, clone size, J gene, CDR3 DNA, CDR3 protein. D genes are given only for firm matches. Some rows have no size entry. The others give once, few or many, or a class for an expanded clone.

length: 14; V: TRBV28; D: TRBD2; size: few; J: TRBJ2-5; DNA: TGTGCCAGCAGTTTAGCGGGAGGCGTGGAGACCCAGTACTTC; CDR3: CASSLAGGVETQYF
length: 13; V: TRBV28; D: TRBD1; size: NA; J: TRBJ2-3; DNA: TGTGCCAGCATGGGGGACAGTGGGGATACGCAGTATTTT; CDR3: CASMGDSGDTQYF
length: 15; V: TRBV5-1; D: NA; size: NA; J: TRBJ2-2; DNA: TGCGCCAGCAGCCCCCGGGAGCCGGGCACCGGGGAGCTGTTTTTT; CDR3: CASSPREPGTGELFF
length: 18; V: TRBV7-3; D: NA; size: NA; J: TRBJ2-6; DNA: TGTGCCAGCAGCCCTCGGAGGAGGGGAAGCTCTGGGGCCAACGTCCTGACTTTC; CDR3: CASSPRRRGSSGANVLTF
length: 16; V: TRBV7-8; D: NA; size: few; J: TRBJ2-3; DNA: TGTGCCAGCAGCTTAGGGGCGGGGTCTAGCACAGATACGCAGTATTTT; CDR3: CASSLGAGSSTDTQYF
length: 13; V: TRBV18; D: NA; size: few; J: TRBJ2-6; DNA: TGTGCCAGCTCACCCTTTGGGGCCAACGTCCTGACTTTC; CDR3: CASSPFGANVLTF
length: 13; V: TRBV28; D: NA; size: NA; J: TRBJ2-5; DNA: TGTGCCAGCAGTTTATATGTGCAAGAGACCCAGTACTTC; CDR3: CASSLYVQETQYF
length: 16; V: TRBV6-5; D: TRBD1; size: NA; J: TRBJ1-6; DNA: TGTGCCAGCAGGACGGGACAGGTTCTGTCTAGATCACCCCTCCACTTT; CDR3: CASRTGQVLSRSPLHF
length: 14; V: TRBV5-8; D: NA; size: few; J: TRBJ1-1; DNA: TGTGCCAGCAGCTCGATCGGACAGAACACTGAAGCTTTCTTT; CDR3: CASSSIGQNTEAFF
length: 13; V: TRBV20-1; D: NA; size: NA; J: TRBJ2-7; DNA: TGCAGTGCTAGTATCGGACAGTTCTACGAGCAGTACTTC; CDR3: CSASIGQFYEQYF
length: 16; V: TRBV5-1; D: TRBD2; size: many; J: TRBJ2-7; DNA: TGCGCCAGCAGCTTGGAGGATCCGGGACTAGCCTACGAGCAGTACTTC; CDR3: CASSLEDPGLAYEQYF